This T cell receptor (beta chain) was sequenced for a study of vaccination and CD4 T cells after COVID-19. Study summary: Overlapping spike peptides from SARS-CoV-2, HCoV-NL63, HCoV-OC43 and HCoV-229E served to stimulate the cells.

In the case of this clonotype: Its antigen remains unidentified.

Germline V gene lookup returns CDR1 SGHTA and CDR2 FQGTGA. V dropped 1 base and J dropped 5; count of bases not matched to a gene: 8. The CDR3 runs 16 residues. Stated treatment: roughly ten-day PBMC culture with coronavirus spike peptide pools or control peptides (ViraFEST assay). An Oncomine TCR Beta short-read assay was used to sequence the DNA from cultured CD4+ T cells. MiXCR, applied by TCRdb to the PCR reads, yields one record per CDR3 protein. The sample lists more than 9,000 distinct CDR3 sequences, 45% seen once, with 10% to 15% in the top ten. Study-wide points: Spike mono-reactive status applied to 304 of 307 vaccine-specific clones in convalescent patients. Median numbers of SARS-CoV-2-reactive clonotypes increased from roughly 19 to 38 (not a significant change).

The chain recombines TRBV7-3 with TRBJ2-1; 7 bases line up with TRBD2. Sequenced sample: CD4+ T cells from blood, cultured in vitro. The receptor comes from a human donor who had recovered from COVID-19. The chain's CDR3 is CASSLNTGGRDNEQFF. The CDR3 coding sequence is TGTGCCAGCAGCTTAAACACTGGGGGGAGGGACAATGAGCAGTTCTTC.